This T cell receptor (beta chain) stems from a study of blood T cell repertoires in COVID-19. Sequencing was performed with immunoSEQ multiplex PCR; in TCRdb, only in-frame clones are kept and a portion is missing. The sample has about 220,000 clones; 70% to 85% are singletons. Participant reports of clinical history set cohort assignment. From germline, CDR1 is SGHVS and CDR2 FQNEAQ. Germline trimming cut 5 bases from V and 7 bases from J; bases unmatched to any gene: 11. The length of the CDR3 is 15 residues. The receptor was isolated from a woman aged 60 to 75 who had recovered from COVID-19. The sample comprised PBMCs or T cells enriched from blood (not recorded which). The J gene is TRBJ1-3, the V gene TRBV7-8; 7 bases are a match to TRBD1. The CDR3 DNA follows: TGTGCCAGCAGCCTTATCACAGGGGTACGGAACACCATATATTTT. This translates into CASSLITGVRNTIYF.